The sequence of this TCR beta chain was determined in a study of Tregs in tolerant kidney transplant recipients. The CDR3 sequence is 15 residues long. V shed 4 bases, J shed 6 bases, and the junction held 12 bases outside the gene matches. Germline V gene sequence: CDR1 SGDLS, CDR2 YYNGEE. The study's findings and limits: Tregs expanded with activated donor B cells seemed most donor-specific. Few patients were studied, so findings need validation in larger groups.

TCRdb keeps only in-frame clones here, not all; method: immunoSEQ multiplex PCR. The table includes 15,000 to 20,000 clones, less than 80% detected once. A remark on this clone: Antigen: not known.

The sample comprised Tregs from blood cultured with allogeneic cells. This chain connects TRBV9 to TRBJ2-7; the match to TRBD1 covers 8 bases. This TCR was recovered from a human donor in good health. CDR3 sequence reads: CASSPDGQGLGEQYF. The CDR3 DNA is TGTGCCAGCAGCCCGGACGGACAGGGTCTTGGCGAGCAGTACTTC.